Described below is a single TCR beta chain sequence and its context. These data originate in a study of blood T cell repertoires in COVID-19. The wider study: Spain, Italy and the United States supplied samples that represented acute and convalescent COVID-19.

Measured with immunoSEQ multiplex PCR; TCRdb has only the in-frame clones, and not every one. The table records approximately 100,000 clones, 76% of them present only once. Germline V gene data show CDR1 as SGHDT and CDR2 as YYEEEE. V trimming: 4 bases; J trimming: 6 bases; junction bases outside the gene matches: 7. The CDR3 sequence is 13 residues long. The material sequenced was peripheral blood. This TCR derives from a man older than 75 with COVID-19, enrolled during active disease. The chain has TRBV5-6 and TRBJ2-7, with 7 nucleotides matching TRBD1. Written as DNA, the CDR3 is TGTGCCAGCAGCACCGTGGCAGGGGGCGAGCAGTACTTC. It yields the protein CASSTVAGGEQYF.